This T cell receptor (beta chain) appears in the sequencing data of a study of shared clonotypes between healthy human individuals. CD45RO-negative CD8 cells positively selected for CCR7 made up the naive population, which excluded terminally differentiated effector memory CD45RA+ cells. Overall study findings and caveats: Memory subsets had estimated richness that was generally smaller than that of naive subsets.

Per germline, CDR1 SQVTM and CDR2 ANQGSEA. V was shortened by 4 bases and J by 3 bases, with 13 bases between the two germline ends. There are 13 residues in the CDR3. A note on this clone: Its antigen is not identified.

Each cell subset's genomic DNA was divided evenly among several immunoSEQ plates. TCRdb's copy holds only in-frame clones and misses some; the assay was immunoSEQ multiplex PCR. The sample lists some 2,100,000 clones; just over 90% were seen once. The chain joins TRBV29-1 to TRBJ2-7; D tentatively reads TRBD1 or TRBD2 (5 bases each). The specimen sequenced was naive CD8+ T cells from PBMCs. This receptor was obtained from a man between 18 and 35 years old in good health. Some clones in this sample may be carry-over from other donors' samples. CDR3 amino acids: CSVVGTLDYEQYF. CDR3 sequence (DNA): TGCAGCGTTGTCGGGACCCTAGACTACGAGCAGTACTTC.